The 25 T cell receptor beta chains below were found in one sample sequenced in a study of control samples from healthy donors and cancer patients. Measured with immunoSEQ multiplex PCR; TCRdb has only the in-frame clones, and not every one. The sample holds approximately 70,000 clones; over 75% are singletons and the top ten take 0.95% to 1.5%. The sample was PBMCs. These receptors originate from a woman in her forties or fifties with colorectal cancer.

The rearrangement links TRBV5-1 to TRBJ2-2; the D gene could be TRBD1 or TRBD2 (6 bases each). The V end lost 5 bases, the J end lost 5 bases, and 13 bases lay between the germline ends. The CDR3 sequence is 14 residues long. In germline, CDR1 is SGHRS, CDR2 YFSETQ. CDR3 coding DNA: TGCGCCAGCAGGGCACAGGGAGGAACCGGGGAGCTGTTTTTT. It encodes CASRAQGGTGELFF.

This clone was seen once. The chain has TRBV2 and TRBJ1-1; maybe TRBD1 (5 bases). Trimming cost V 6 bases and J 1 base, with 9 bases left between them. CDR1 SNHLY and CDR2 FYNNEI come from the germline V gene. The CDR3 length is 13 residues. CDR3 coding DNA: TGTGCCAGCAGCCGGGACGCGAACACTGAAGCTTTCTTT. This gives the protein CASSRDANTEAFF.

J is TRBJ1-1 and V is TRBV7-9; D remains unclear. The CDR3 has 15 residues. Trimming took 5 bases from V and 5 from J, leaving 18 bases between them. Germline assignment: CDR1 SEHNR and CDR2 FQNEAQ (reference sequence). CDR3 sequence (DNA): TGTGCCAGCAGCCTGGACGGGCGAGGGCGGACTGAAGCTTTCTTT. Its protein is CASSLDGRGRTEAFF.

This chain links TRBV14 with TRBJ2-1; 8 positions match TRBD1. Trimming removed 4 bases from V and 4 bases from J; junction bases left unmatched: 9. Germline values: CDR1 SGHDN, CDR2 FVKESK. This CDR3 contains 16 residues. CDR3 DNA sequence: TGTGCCAGCAGCCGACCCGGACAGGGAACTTACAATGAGCAGTTCTTC. Its protein is CASSRPGQGTYNEQFF.

The genes are TRBV6-5 and TRBJ2-1; perhaps TRBD2 as D (5 bases). The V gene's germline CDR1 is MNHEY and CDR2 SVGAGI. V was trimmed by 6 bases and J by 7 bases, leaving 13 bases between them. The length of the CDR3 is 13 residues. CDR3 sequence: CASRTMSPNEQFF. The CDR3 DNA reads TGTGCCAGCAGGACTATGAGCCCGAATGAGCAGTTCTTC.

The chain joins TRBV11-3 to TRBJ2-3, with 9 nucleotides matching TRBD1. The CDR3 runs to 16 residues. The ends lost 5 bases at V and 1 base at J; junction bases unmatched: 7. From germline, CDR1 is SGHNT and CDR2 YENEEA. CDR3 in amino acids: CASSHRTGEGTDTQYF. The CDR3 nucleotides are TGTGCCAGCAGCCACCGGACAGGGGAAGGCACAGATACGCAGTATTTT.

The V and J genes are TRBV6-6 and TRBJ1-4; TRBD1 matches at 8 bases. Trimming removed 5 bases from V and 5 bases from J; junction bases left unmatched: 4. This CDR3 contains 14 residues. Germline assignment: CDR1 MNHNY and CDR2 SVGAGI (reference sequence). The CDR3: CASSPGQENEKLFF. Here the CDR3 DNA reads TGTGCCAGCAGTCCGGGACAGGAAAATGAAAAACTGTTTTTT.

This chain connects TRBV6-2 or TRBV6-3 to TRBJ2-4; the D gene is possibly TRBD2 (5 bases). The ends were cut back, 6 bases at V and 3 bases at J, with 15 bases in the middle. Germline CDR1 reads MNHEY; CDR2 reads SVGEGT. The CDR3 sequence is 15 residues long. The CDR3 here is CASSLPLGVKNIQYF. CDR3 DNA: TGTGCCAGCAGCCTTCCACTAGGAGTCAAAAACATTCAGTACTTC.

This rearrangement joins TRBV11-2 to TRBJ2-7, with D tentatively TRBD1 (6 bases). Trimming left V 1 base short and J 2 bases short, with 15 bases between. The CDR3 sequence is 16 residues long. Per germline, CDR1 SGHAT and CDR2 FQNNGV. CDR3 region: CASSLGEQGATYEQYF. The CDR3 nucleotides are TGTGCCAGCAGCTTAGGGGAACAGGGCGCCACCTACGAGCAGTACTTC.

This sequence joins TRBV2 and TRBJ1-5; 8 bases map to TRBD1. The CDR3 consists of 15 residues. Germline CDR1 is SNHLY and CDR2 is FYNNEI. The V and J ends lost 5 bases and 4 bases, in that order; junction bases with no gene match: 7. CDR3 in DNA: TGTGCCAGCAGTTCGGACAGGGCTGGTAATCAGCCCCAGCATTTT. Amino acid sequence: CASSSDRAGNQPQHF.

The V and J genes are TRBV3-1 (or the pseudogene TRBV3-2) and TRBJ1-3; D ambiguous. The CDR3 loop spans 15 amino acids. V was trimmed by 0 bases and J by 4 bases, leaving 10 bases between them. CDR1 is LGHDT, CDR2 YNNKEL, per germline (reference sequence). As DNA, the CDR3 is TGTGCCAGCAGCCAAGAGGTGGGAGCCGGAAACACCATATATTTT. Translation gives CASSQEVGAGNTIYF.

V usage is TRBV19 and J usage is TRBJ1-2; 12 nucleotides match TRBD1. CDR1 and CDR2 (germline): LNHDA, SQIVND (reference sequence). The V segment lost 9 bases and the J segment 4 bases; nucleotides outside the gene matches: 9. The CDR3 spans 15 residues. The CDR3 reads CASRDRGRVGYGYTF. The DNA for the CDR3 is TGTGCCAGCCGGGACAGGGGGCGCGTCGGCTATGGCTACACCTTC.

This clone was seen just once. The rearrangement links TRBV7-9 to TRBJ1-6, with a tentative D call TRBD1 (5 bases). This CDR3 comprises 17 residues. Trimming took 2 bases from V and 10 from J, leaving 21 bases between them. CDR1 is SEHNR, CDR2 FQNEAQ, per germline (reference sequence). The CDR3 bases are TGTGCCAGCAGCTTATACTGGCAGGGATGGACGAGGTCACCCCTCCACTTT. Protein product: CASSLYWQGWTRSPLHF.

This chain links TRBV10-3 with TRBJ1-4; D call uncertain. The CDR3 length is 15 residues. V lost 0 bases, J lost 8 bases, and 13 bases lay in between. The V gene's germline CDR1 is ENHRY and CDR2 SYGVKD. CDR3: CAISESSGFGEKLFF. CDR3 in DNA: TGTGCCATCAGTGAGTCGAGTGGATTCGGGGAAAAACTGTTTTTT.

The V and J genes are TRBV11-2 and TRBJ2-7; possible D gene TRBD2, 5 bases. V lost 1 base, J lost 3 bases, and 10 bases lay in between. Per the germline V gene, CDR1 is SGHAT and CDR2 is FQNNGV. The CDR3 is 14 residues long. The CDR3 loop is CASSLAGMIYEQYF. The CDR3 DNA reads TGTGCCAGCAGCTTAGCGGGAATGATCTACGAGCAGTACTTC.

The rearrangement uses TRBV30 and TRBJ1-1; 8 nucleotides agree with TRBD1. Germline loops: CDR1 GTSNPN, CDR2 SVGIG (reference sequence). V lost 4 bases and J lost 1; bases outside the gene matches: 8. This CDR3 spans 15 amino acids. CDR3 in DNA: TGTGCCTGGACTTCACTGACAGGGGAGAACACTGAAGCTTTCTTT. Translation gives CAWTSLTGENTEAFF.

The CDR3 nucleotides read TGTGCCTGGAGTGGCAGGGGTACGAACACTGAAGCTTTCTTT. Translation: CAWSGRGTNTEAFF. V usage is TRBV30 and J usage is TRBJ1-1, with a weak D call TRBD1 (6 bases). The germline V gene has CDR1 GTSNPN and CDR2 SVGIG (reference sequence). This CDR3 comprises 14 residues. V lost 1 base and J 1 base, leaving 10 bases between the germline ends.

Only a few counts were recorded for this clone. The chain employs TRBV7-2 and TRBJ2-4; D ambiguous. This CDR3 region has 16 residues. Between the trimmed V and J ends, which lost 1 base and 7 bases, there was a span of 17 bases. Germline V lookup: CDR1 SGHTA, CDR2 FQGNSA. This chain's CDR3 is CASSLGPRGGANIQYF. The CDR3 DNA reads as TGTGCCAGCAGCTTAGGCCCCCGAGGTGGAGCCAACATTCAGTACTTC.

This clone was seen a handful of times. This chain connects TRBV10-3 to TRBJ2-3; D tentatively reads TRBD1 or TRBD2 (6 bases each). This CDR3 region has 15 residues. The ends were cut back, 2 bases at V and 3 bases at J, with 12 bases in the middle. Looked up from germline, CDR1 is ENHRY and CDR2 is SYGVKD. The CDR3 here is CAISEGGHGTDTQYF. For the CDR3, the DNA is TGTGCCATCAGTGAGGGGGGGCACGGTACAGATACGCAGTATTTT.

V and J are TRBV6-2 or TRBV6-3 and TRBJ2-7; 7 bases match TRBD2. The CDR3 is 17 residues long. The germline CDR1 and CDR2 sequences are MNHEY and SVGEGT. V lost 0 bases to trimming and J lost 2 bases; unmatched junction nucleotides: 10. The CDR3 DNA is TGTGCCAGCAGTTACTCGTCGCGGGGGACCAGGCCCTACGAGCAGTACTTC. This encodes CASSYSSRGTRPYEQYF.

This chain links TRBV6-2 or TRBV6-3 with TRBJ1-4; D is perhaps TRBD1 (6 bases). The V end lost 5 bases, the J end lost 5 bases, and 9 bases lay between the germline ends. The CDR3 sequence is 13 residues long. Germline V CDR1 and CDR2: MNHEY, SVGEGT. The CDR3 spells CASSPGQNEKLFF. The CDR3 DNA follows: TGTGCCAGCAGTCCCGGACAGAATGAAAAACTGTTTTTT.

The CDR3 sequence is CASSSRTGSGNTIYF. As DNA, the CDR3 is TGTGCCAGTAGTTCGCGGACAGGTTCTGGAAACACCATATATTTT. The chain joins TRBV19 to TRBJ1-3; 7 nucleotides line up with TRBD1. CDR3 length: 15 residues. Trimming at V came to 5 bases and at J to 1 base, leaving 5 bases not matched to a gene. CDR1 and CDR2 (germline): LNHDA, SQIVND (reference sequence).

The V and J genes are TRBV5-5 and TRBJ2-2; weak D call: TRBD2 (6 bases). Germline V CDR1 and CDR2: SGHKS, YYEKEE (reference sequence). V lost 6 bases to trimming and J lost 6 bases, with 15 bases between them. The CDR3 consists of 14 residues. The CDR3 is CASNPSVGSGELFF. CDR3 bases: TGTGCCAGCAACCCTAGCGTTGGGTCCGGGGAGCTGTTTTTT.

The chain employs TRBV10-3 and TRBJ1-1; 7 bases fit TRBD1. The CDR3 sequence is 13 residues long. The V gene's germline CDR1 is ENHRY and CDR2 SYGVKD. Trimming took 7 bases from V and 5 from J; bases not matched to a gene: 7. The CDR3 nucleotides read TGTGCCATCAACCTGACAGGGCCAACTGAAGCTTTCTTT. The encoded protein is CAINLTGPTEAFF.

The chain has TRBV27 and TRBJ1-3, with D hard to call. The CDR3 spans 15 residues. Germline V gene lookup returns CDR1 MNHEY and CDR2 SMNVEV (reference sequence). With 3 bases removed from V and 2 bases from J, the gap between germline ends came to 11 bases. CDR3 in amino acids: CASSFGSTAGNTIYF. Here the CDR3 DNA reads TGTGCCAGCAGTTTCGGGTCGACTGCTGGAAACACCATATATTTT.